This T cell receptor (beta chain) is from a study of OX40 agonist ivuxolimab in advanced cancers. The wider study: The mean age was roughly 60 years, ranging from about 20 to 85, with less than 90% of participants male. Partial responses were achieved by three patients, one with hepatocellular carcinoma and two with cutaneous melanoma.

This CDR3 is 14 amino acids long. Trimming shortened V by 7 bases and J by 6 bases, and 16 bases separated the two germline ends. Germline CDR1 MNHEY, CDR2 SMNVEV (reference sequence). Study-wide results and caveats: Low normalized clonal expansion also occurred in some nonresponding patients. CD8+ T cells showed, on average, more clonal expansion than CD4+ cells.

Sequencing used immunoSEQ multiplex PCR; TCRdb keeps in-frame clones, though not all of them. The table records about 83,000 clones, around 90% of them present only once. For this clone: Its antigen remains unknown.

The chain recombines TRBV27 with TRBJ1-5; D perhaps matches TRBD1 (6 bases). The sample in question was CD4+ or CD8+ T cells sorted from blood, obtained in a trial of the OX40 agonist ivuxolimab. The sequence was collected from an adult with an advanced solid tumor such as melanoma, head and neck, liver or kidney cancer. In DNA, the CDR3 is TGTGCCAGCATGCAGGGAGGGACATCTCAGCCCCAGCATTTT. Translation: CASMQGGTSQPQHF.